The 25 T cell receptor beta chains below all came from one sample that was sequenced in a study of blood T cell repertoires in COVID-19. Generated by immunoSEQ multiplex PCR, the TCRdb table keeps only in-frame clones and is missing some. Of 53,000 or so clones in the sample, approximately 90% are singletons; the top ten hold approximately 13%. Input material: peripheral blood. Receptors were obtained from an elderly man with acute or convalescent COVID-19.

This clone showed up just once. This sequence joins TRBV7-2 and TRBJ1-5; 10 nucleotides agree with TRBD1. Germline lookup yields CDR1 SGHTA and CDR2 FQGNSA. This CDR3 spans 15 amino acids. The V segment lost 6 bases and the J segment 4 bases; nucleotides outside the gene matches: 6. CDR3 nucleotide sequence: TGTGCCAGCAGGTTGACAGGGGGCGCGAATCAGCCCCAGCATTTT. It yields the protein CASRLTGGANQPQHF.

The chain joins TRBV7-9 to TRBJ1-2; 8 bases match TRBD1. J gave up 5 bases and V 5 bases, and 4 bases lay outside the gene matches. This CDR3 has 13 residues. Germline V gene data show CDR1 as SEHNR and CDR2 as FQNEAQ (reference sequence). CDR3 sequence: CASSGRTGYGYTF. Written as DNA, the CDR3 is TGTGCCAGCAGCGGGCGGACAGGGTATGGCTACACCTTC. The variable domain in full, completed from reference TRBV7-9 and TRBJ1-2, reads DTGVSQNPRHKITKRGQNVTFRCDPISEHNRLYWYRQTLGQGPEFLTYFQNEAQLEKSRLLSDRFSAERPKGSFSTLEIQRTEQGDSAMYLCASSGRTGYGYTFGSGTRLTVV.

V and J are TRBV28 and TRBJ2-2, with a tentative D call TRBD2 (6 bases). Looked up from germline, CDR1 is MDHEN and CDR2 is SYDVKM. The germline V and J ends were trimmed by 7 bases and 4 bases, with 13 bases remaining between them. The CDR3 has 14 residues. Written as DNA, the CDR3 is TGTGCCAGCACCCTCCGGAGGGCCACCGGGGAGCTGTTTTTT. Translation: CASTLRRATGELFF.

The V call is TRBV29-1, the J call TRBJ2-1, with 9 positions matching TRBD1. Germline V gene data show CDR1 as SQVTM and CDR2 as ANQGSEA. The CDR3 has 13 amino acids. Germline trimming cut 6 bases from V and 5 bases from J; bases unmatched to any gene: 5. The CDR3 DNA reads as TGCAGCGTCCCGGGACAGGGTAACAATGAGCAGTTCTTC. Translating it yields CSVPGQGNNEQFF.

The chain employs TRBV19 and TRBJ2-3, with no clear D. The germline V gene encodes CDR1 LNHDA and CDR2 SQIVND (reference sequence). Trimming stripped 6 bases from V and 0 bases from J, with 7 bases between. The CDR3 loop spans 13 amino acids. This chain's CDR3 is CASRPTSTDTQYF. In DNA, the CDR3 is TGTGCCAGTAGACCGACTAGCACAGATACGCAGTATTTT.

The rearrangement links TRBV24-1 to TRBJ2-3, with 7 bases fitting TRBD1. In germline, CDR1 is KGHDR, CDR2 SFDVKD. This CDR3 contains 15 residues. V lost 3 bases to trimming and J lost 7 bases; unmatched junction nucleotides: 9. CDR3: CATSDNGQEVNTQYF. In DNA, the CDR3 is TGTGCCACCAGTGATAACGGACAGGAAGTTAATACGCAGTATTTT.

V usage is TRBV3-1 (or the pseudogene TRBV3-2) and J usage is TRBJ1-6, with 7 bases identical to TRBD1. V shed 4 bases and J 13 bases; nucleotides not matched to a gene: 10. CDR3 length: 14 amino acids. The germline V gene has CDR1 LGHDT and CDR2 YNNKEL (reference sequence). CDR3 sequence: CASSPSTGLGPLHF. CDR3 sequence (DNA): TGTGCCAGCAGCCCTTCGACAGGGCTGGGTCCCCTCCACTTT.

The sample holds a few counts of this clone. The chain recombines TRBV10-2 with TRBJ1-1; no firm D call. The CDR3 loop spans 11 amino acids. The germline V gene encodes CDR1 WSHSY and CDR2 SAAADI. The ends were cut back, 7 bases at V and 6 bases at J, with 9 bases in the middle. In nucleotides, the CDR3 is TGCGCCAGCACGGAGGGCGCTGAAGCTTTCTTT. Residues: CASTEGAEAFF.

The chain employs TRBV6-5 and TRBJ1-1, with 9 bases that match TRBD1. The V segment lost 5 bases and the J segment 1 base; nucleotides outside the gene matches: 5. The germline V gene encodes CDR1 MNHEY and CDR2 SVGAGI. CDR3 length: 15 amino acids. CDR3 nucleotide sequence: TGTGCCAGCAGTCGACAGGGGGTAACGAACACTGAAGCTTTCTTT. Translating gives CASSRQGVTNTEAFF.

The rearrangement uses TRBV5-1 and TRBJ2-1; weak D call: TRBD1 (5 bases). This CDR3 contains 15 residues. V dropped 1 base and J dropped 6 bases, with 14 bases sitting between them. Looked up from germline, CDR1 is SGHRS and CDR2 is YFSETQ. CDR3 residues: CASSLQQVPTNEQFF. CDR3 nucleotide sequence: TGCGCCAGCAGCTTGCAACAGGTTCCTACCAATGAGCAGTTCTTC. Using reference TRBV5-1 and TRBJ2-1 for the parts outside the CDR3, the full variable domain is KAGVTQTPRYLIKTRGQQVTLSCSPISGHRSVSWYQQTPGQGLQFLFEYFSETQRNKGNFPGRFSGRQFSNSRSEMNVSTLELGDSALYLCASSLQQVPTNEQFFGPGTRLTVL.

The gene calls are TRBV5-1 and TRBJ2-3; 7 bases align to TRBD2. The CDR3 spans 15 residues. J was trimmed by 0 bases and V by 0 bases; bases with no gene match: 1. Looked up from germline, CDR1 is SGHRS and CDR2 is YFSETQ. For the CDR3, the DNA is TGCGCCAGCAGCTTGGGGGGAGGGAGCACAGATACGCAGTATTTT. It codes for CASSLGGGSTDTQYF.

The genes are TRBV4-1 and TRBJ2-5, with TRBD2 identical over 10 bases. The germline CDR1 and CDR2 sequences are MGHRA and YSYEKL. V lost 5 bases and J lost 1; bases outside the gene matches: 10. The CDR3 sequence is 17 residues long. Here the CDR3 reads CASSTRRASGGQETQYF. CDR3 in DNA: TGCGCCAGCAGCACCCGGCGGGCTAGCGGGGGCCAAGAGACCCAGTACTTC.

This chain uses TRBV7-8 with TRBJ2-3, with TRBD2 matching over 14 bases. CDR3 size: 18 residues. V gave up 1 base and J gave up 4 bases; unmatched junction bases: 7. From germline, CDR1 is SGHVS and CDR2 FQNEAQ. CDR3 in amino acids: CASSLGLAGGLHPDTQYF. DNA of the CDR3: TGTGCCAGCAGCTTAGGACTAGCGGGGGGGCTGCATCCAGATACGCAGTATTTT.

The gene calls are TRBV9 and TRBJ2-1; TRBD1 might be the D (6 bases). The CDR3 consists of 13 residues. The germline V and J ends were trimmed by 3 bases and 4 bases, with 8 bases remaining between them. Germline values: CDR1 SGDLS, CDR2 YYNGEE. CDR3 DNA: TGTGCCAGCAGCGCCGACAGGTACAATGAGCAGTTCTTC. Translation: CASSADRYNEQFF. Variable domain in full (rest from reference TRBV9 and TRBJ2-1): DSGVTQTPKHLITATGQRVTLRCSPRSGDLSVYWYQQSLDQGLQFLIQYYNGEERAKGNILERFSAQQFPDLHSELNLSSLELGDSALYFCASSADRYNEQFFGPGTRLTVL.

The rearrangement joins TRBV27 to TRBJ1-6; 7 bases agree with TRBD1. The CDR3 consists of 17 residues. Germline values: CDR1 MNHEY, CDR2 SMNVEV (reference sequence). V trimming: 5 bases; J trimming: 6 bases; junction bases outside the gene matches: 13. CDR3 residues: CASSPNFRTGLNSPLHF. The DNA for the CDR3 is TGTGCCAGCAGTCCAAATTTCCGGACAGGACTTAATTCACCCCTCCACTTT.

The chain carries TRBV11-2 and TRBJ2-3; D is unresolved. CDR1 is SGHAT and CDR2 is FQNNGV in the germline V gene. The V gene lost 4 bases and the J gene lost 6 bases, with 14 bases spanning the gap. This CDR3 contains 14 residues. In DNA form, the CDR3 reads TGTGCCAGCAGCTCTGGTCGACTGTTTGATACGCAGTATTTT. This encodes CASSSGRLFDTQYF.

The chain couples TRBV19 to TRBJ2-7; D gene ambiguous. From germline, CDR1 is LNHDA and CDR2 SQIVND (reference sequence). V gave up 7 bases and J gave up 1 base, with 11 bases separating them. The CDR3 loop spans 13 amino acids. This chain's CDR3 is CASKTAGSYEQYF. CDR3 in DNA: TGTGCCAGTAAGACGGCCGGGTCCTACGAGCAGTACTTC.

CDR3 bases: TGCGCCAGCAGCCTCCTTGACAGGGGGGCCACTGAAGCTTTCTTT. Translation gives CASSLLDRGATEAFF. The rearrangement joins TRBV4-1 to TRBJ1-1; TRBD1 aligns across 9 bases. Germline CDR1 MGHRA, CDR2 YSYEKL. V dropped 4 bases and J dropped 4; count of bases not matched to a gene: 7. The CDR3 covers 15 residues.

CDR3 coding DNA: TGTGCTAGTGGTTTGCCCTTCTTACAACCCTCTGGAAACACCATATATTTT. Translation gives CASGLPFLQPSGNTIYF. V is TRBV12-5 and J is TRBJ1-3; no reliable D call. The CDR3 contains 17 residues. Germline lookup yields CDR1 LGHNT and CDR2 FRNRAP. V lost 2 bases to trimming and J lost 0 bases, with 14 bases between them.

The chain combines TRBV6-5 with TRBJ1-2, with 12 nucleotides matching TRBD1. From germline, CDR1 is MNHEY and CDR2 SVGAGI. V was pared by 6 bases and J by 8 bases, with 10 bases of the junction left unmatched. The CDR3 is 15 amino acids. CDR3 nucleotides: TGTGCCAGCAGGAGGCCGGGACAGGGGGCCGTAGGCTACACCTTC. Amino acids: CASRRPGQGAVGYTF.

This clone was seen only a few times. The rearrangement uses TRBV7-8 and TRBJ1-2; a possible D gene is TRBD1 (5 bases). V lost 1 base and J lost 0, with 12 bases in between. Germline CDR1 SGHVS, CDR2 FQNEAQ. The CDR3 contains 16 residues. This CDR3 is CASSLVGGVTNYGYTF. The CDR3 region has the DNA TGTGCCAGCAGCTTAGTGGGAGGGGTGACTAACTATGGCTACACCTTC.

The chain links TRBV19 to TRBJ2-6; 10 bases line up with TRBD1. Germline loops: CDR1 LNHDA, CDR2 SQIVND (reference sequence). V gave up 7 bases and J gave up 2 bases; unmatched junction bases: 5. This CDR3 contains 16 residues. CDR3 nucleotides: TGTGCCAGTAAAGGGACAGGGGTGACTGGGGCCAACGTCCTGACTTTC. Translating gives CASKGTGVTGANVLTF.

The V gene is TRBV11-2, the J gene TRBJ2-3, with D maybe TRBD1 (5 bases). The CDR3 totals 14 residues. Germline CDR1 reads SGHAT; CDR2 reads FQNNGV. The ends were cut back, 3 bases at V and 2 bases at J, with 9 bases in the middle. This CDR3 is CASSLGPTTDTQYF. In DNA form, the CDR3 reads TGTGCCAGCAGCTTGGGGCCCACCACAGATACGCAGTATTTT.

By share of the sample, this clone is medium-sized. A read error may account for a junction end that differs from germline. The rearrangement uses TRBV5-1 and TRBJ1-6; D remains unclear. CDR1 and CDR2 (germline): SGHRS, YFSETQ. The CDR3 runs 15 residues. The CDR3 sequence: CASRFGEEYNSPLHF. The CDR3, as DNA: TGCGCCAGCCGCTTCGGGGAGGAATATAATTCACCCCTCCACTTT.

V usage is TRBV4-1 and J usage is TRBJ1-5, with D tentatively TRBD1 (6 bases). Trimming took off 1 base at V and 7 bases at J, with 14 bases between the two ends. Germline lookup yields CDR1 MGHRA and CDR2 YSYEKL. CDR3 length: 15 residues. The CDR3 DNA reads TGCGCCAGCAGCCAAGGGGCGGGGGCGTACCAGCCCCAGCATTTT. Its translation is CASSQGAGAYQPQHF.